This T cell receptor beta chain was identified in a study of blood T cell repertoires in COVID-19. Turning to the study itself: Spain, Italy and the United States supplied samples that represented acute and convalescent COVID-19.

Trimming stripped 6 bases from V and 6 bases from J, with 27 bases between. CDR1 and CDR2 (germline): SGHRS, YFSETQ. This CDR3 has 17 residues. Sequenced by immunoSEQ multiplex PCR; TCRdb stores in-frame clones only, minus some. Counted here are about 360,000 clones, approximately 87% occurring once; the ten biggest clones make up 1.5% to 2.5%. The material sequenced was PBMCs or T cells enriched from blood (not recorded which). The V gene is TRBV5-1, the J gene TRBJ1-2; D ambiguous. This receptor was obtained from a man between 35 and 55 years old in a cohort exposed to, infected with or recovered from COVID-19 (not recorded which). CDR3 residues: CASKPERVTEVGDGYTF. The CDR3 DNA sequence: TGCGCCAGCAAGCCGGAGAGGGTCACGGAAGTTGGGGATGGCTACACCTTC.